Listed below are T cell receptor beta chains from one sample, sequenced in a study of blood T cells in healthy people across ages. TCRdb re-called the 5' RACE reads through MiXCR, storing one row per CDR3 protein. The sample includes fewer than 2,000,000 distinct CDR3 sequences, roughly 32% of them seen just once. The sequenced sample consisted of blood. These receptors all stem from a woman aged 25 to 45 in good health. Both conserved end residues are trimmed from each CDR3.

v_gene	len	j_gene	CDR3aa
TRBV5-5	13	NA	ASSAGLGTAYEQY
TRBV24-1	9	TRBJ2-7	ATSDGLEQY
TRBV11-1	13	TRBJ2-3	ASSLEDRVVGTQY
TRBV6-1	13	TRBJ1-2	ASSGPGQGLYGYT
TRBV6-1	12	TRBJ1-2	ASTPSAGNYGYT
TRBV28	14	TRBJ2-2	ASSFEGPANTGELF
TRBV6-5	12	TRBJ2-1	ASGLAPSYNEQF
TRBV3-1	12	TRBJ2-4	ASSRRDRENIQY
TRBV12-3/TRBV12-4	12	TRBJ1-2	ASVNRGLVGGYT
TRBV5-1	14	TRBJ2-3	ASSSISSGVEDTQY
TRBV15	13	TRBJ1-1	ATSRPPQRNTEAF
TRBV18	12	TRBJ2-7	ASSRASHSYEQY
TRBV5-1	12	TRBJ2-1	ASSATSGINEQF
TRBV5-1	13	TRBJ2-1	ASSLGAGGPNEQF
TRBV5-6	10	TRBJ2-1	ASSLGQLEQF
TRBV4-1	16	TRBJ2-5	ASSPNLLAGGQQETQY
TRBV6-4	12	TRBJ2-5	ASSDWTDQETQY
TRBV30	11	TRBJ1-2	AWSVRQAGGYT
TRBV10-3	12	TRBJ2-7	AISEVSRGYEQY
TRBV5-1	12	TRBJ2-2	ASSSTSGTGELF
TRBV20-1	14	TRBJ2-1	SALSTGLAGVGEQF
TRBV20-1	13	TRBJ2-7	SANEQDLSSYEQY
TRBV5-1	13	TRBJ1-2	ASSPGKTTNYGYT
TRBV7-2	11	TRBJ1-2	ASSLDNVYGYT
TRBV29-1	12	TRBJ2-1	SALDTSSYNEQF
TRBV5-1	15	TRBJ2-6	ASSLGAGGTGANVLT
TRBV20-1	13	NA	SAEAFGQGGETQY
TRBV20-1	13	TRBJ2-5	SAKGASGVQETQY
TRBV28	12	TRBJ1-2	ASSNPGVVYGYT
TRBV29-1	11	TRBJ2-3	SARDMPTDTQY
TRBV7-2	11	TRBJ2-1	ASSLGTFPEQF
TRBV29-1	9	TRBJ2-3	SVEVADTQY
TRBV7-9	10	TRBJ2-7	ASSLPEGEQY
TRBV13	14	TRBJ2-5	ASSPGQGIPQETQY
TRBV11-2	12	TRBJ1-1	AGSWTGGNTEAF
TRBV27	12	TRBJ2-5	ASKAGTLITTQY
TRBV15	12	TRBJ2-3	ATSRDPPRDTQY
TRBV27	13	TRBJ2-7	ASSLSTSGHSEQY
TRBV29-1	8	TRBJ2-3	SVGTDAQY
TRBV2	9	TRBJ2-7	ASSMIYEQY
TRBV24-1	14	TRBJ2-3	ATSDPKPGGTDTQY
TRBV21-1	14	TRBJ1-4	ASSKEPGSTNEKLF
TRBV18	10	TRBJ1-1	ASSPGTASAF
TRBV7-3	15	TRBJ2-1	ASSFKGGSWPKNEQF
TRBV28	12	TRBJ2-4	ASSPPDGTDIQY
TRBV7-9	12	TRBJ1-2	ASSLKWAEYGYT
TRBV21-1	16	TRBJ2-7	ATAGTGGFSSGLYEQY
TRBV5-1	12	TRBJ2-7	ASSWDLFSYEQY
TRBV12-3/TRBV12-4	11	TRBJ1-2	ASRLGSYYGYT
TRBV6-5	13	TRBJ1-2	ASSYSGHPREGYT